The 21 T cell receptor beta chains listed next were all sequenced from one sample in a study of T cell repertoires in cytomegalovirus infection. No antigen has been assigned to these receptors. TCRdb used MiXCR to reprocess the reads, holding one entry per CDR3 protein. Counted here are some 940,000 distinct CDR3 sequences, around 30% occurring once; the ten biggest clones make up 11% to 15%. The input for sequencing was cultured CD8+ T cells from PBMCs, taken from culture after CMV antigen stimulation. The origin of the receptors is a human donor in good health (CMV status not recorded). Some clones in this sample may be carry-over from other donors' samples.

The rearrangement joins TRBV6-2 or TRBV6-3 to TRBJ1-2, with D possibly being TRBD1 (5 bases). Germline CDR1 and CDR2: MNHEY and SVGEGT. This CDR3 spans 16 amino acids. Trimming removed 11 bases from V and 2 bases from J, with 24 bases in between. As DNA, the CDR3 is TGTGCCGGAGGACCCGGGACTGCGGGGACGAACTATGGCTACACCTTC. Its translation is CAGGPGTAGTNYGYTF.

This clonotype was observed a handful of times. J is TRBJ2-1 and V is TRBV29-1, with unresolved D. V dropped 8 bases and J dropped 2 bases, with 19 bases sitting between them. CDR3 length: 15 amino acids. Germline CDR1 SQVTM, CDR2 ANQGSEA. The CDR3 loop reads CSQSLTGSPYNEQFF. Written as DNA, the CDR3 is TGCAGCCAATCCCTAACCGGGTCTCCCTACAATGAGCAGTTCTTC.

The chain is built from TRBV15 and TRBJ1-1; 8 bases agree with TRBD1. There are 13 residues in the CDR3. V gave up 5 bases and J gave up 4 bases; unmatched junction bases: 3. Germline-derived CDR1 and CDR2 are LNHNV and YYDKDF (reference sequence). The chain's CDR3 is CATSLDRATEAFF. The CDR3 DNA is TGTGCCACCAGCCTGGACAGGGCCACTGAAGCTTTCTTT. Full variable domain (remainder filled in from reference TRBV15 and TRBJ1-1): DAMVIQNPRYQVTQFGKPVTLSCSQTLNHNVMYWYQQKSSQAPKLLFHYYDKDFNNEADTPDNFQSRRPNTSFCFLDIRSPGLGDTAMYLCATSLDRATEAFFGQGTRLTVV.

This clonotype has more than one count but fewer than ten. V is TRBV27 and J is TRBJ1-1; D unresolved. This CDR3 spans 11 amino acids. Trimming pared 3 bases from V and 11 bases from J, leaving 10 bases between. Germline CDR1 MNHEY, CDR2 SMNVEV (reference sequence). The chain's CDR3 is CASSLGLNAFF. As DNA, the CDR3 is TGTGCCAGCAGTTTGGGGTTGAACGCTTTCTTT.

This clonotype was observed at least ten times. The rearrangement uses TRBV12-3 or TRBV12-4 and TRBJ1-1; D is perhaps TRBD1 (6 bases). The CDR3 runs to 14 residues. Trimming left V 5 bases short and J 7 bases short, with 17 bases between. The CDR3 coding sequence is TGTGCCAGCAGTCCGACCGGGGGCCTGGATGAAGCTTTCTTT. Amino acid sequence: CASSPTGGLDEAFF.

This sequence joins TRBV7-9 and TRBJ1-5, with a tentative D call TRBD1 (6 bases). CDR1 and CDR2 from the germline V gene are SEHNR and FQNEAQ (reference sequence). With 5 bases removed from V and 4 bases from J, the gap between germline ends came to 24 bases. The length of the CDR3 is 18 residues. This CDR3 is CASSRSPNRARRNQPQHF. The DNA for the CDR3 is TGTGCCAGCAGCCGAAGTCCCAACAGGGCCAGGAGAAATCAGCCCCAGCATTTT.

This clonotype was recorded a few times. The chain is built from TRBV6-5 and TRBJ1-1, with no clear D. The germline CDR1 and CDR2 sequences are MNHEY and SVGAGI. V was shortened by 4 bases and J by 1 base, with 10 bases between the two germline ends. The CDR3 loop spans 14 amino acids. The CDR3 sequence is CASSSAGSNTEAFF. The CDR3 coding sequence is TGTGCCAGCAGTTCGGCGGGATCGAACACTGAAGCTTTCTTT.

The chain combines TRBV6-5 with TRBJ2-5, with D unresolved. V gave up 2 bases and J gave up 4 bases, with 14 bases separating them. Germline CDR1 MNHEY, CDR2 SVGAGI. The CDR3 is 15 amino acids. The CDR3 here is CASSYRTPNRETQYF. DNA for the CDR3: TGTGCCAGCAGTTACCGGACCCCAAACAGAGAGACCCAGTACTTC.

This clonotype was observed many times. V usage is TRBV27 and J usage is TRBJ1-2; no firm D call. Germline V CDR1 and CDR2: MNHEY, SMNVEV (reference sequence). This CDR3 comprises 13 residues. V lost 4 bases to trimming and J lost 1 base, with 7 bases between them. CDR3 protein: CASSSTFNYGYTF. CDR3 coding DNA: TGTGCCAGCAGTTCAACATTTAACTATGGCTACACCTTC.

CDR3 DNA sequence: TGTGCCAGCAGCTTCATAGTCCTGGGTAACACTGAAGCTTTCTTT. Its protein is CASSFIVLGNTEAFF. The V gene is TRBV7-2, the J gene TRBJ1-1; D is ambiguous. The CDR3 consists of 15 residues. CDR1 and CDR2 (germline): SGHTA, FQGNSA. Trimming shortened V by 3 bases and J by 2 bases, and 13 bases separated the two germline ends.

Written as DNA, the CDR3 is TGTGCCAGCCGGGCAGCCAATCAGCCCCAGCATTTT. Amino acids: CASRAANQPQHF. The chain uses TRBV27 and TRBJ1-5; D uncertain. Germline V gives CDR1 MNHEY, CDR2 SMNVEV (reference sequence). V lost 8 bases, J lost 3 bases, and 8 bases lay in between. The CDR3 totals 12 residues.

This clonotype turned up a few times. CDR3 DNA sequence: TGTGCCAGCACCCTTGTAGCGGGAATCACAGATACGCAGTATTTT. Translation gives CASTLVAGITDTQYF. The gene calls are TRBV7-2 and TRBJ2-3; TRBD2 matches at 8 bases. Germline V gene lookup returns CDR1 SGHTA and CDR2 FQGNSA. CDR3 length: 15 amino acids. The J segment lost 2 bases and the V segment lost 7 bases, leaving 8 bases of the junction unmatched.

The genes are TRBV7-9 and TRBJ2-2; D remains ambiguous. V was clipped by 4 bases and J by 4 bases, with 13 bases between them. The CDR3 loop spans 15 amino acids. In germline, CDR1 is SEHNR, CDR2 FQNEAQ (reference sequence). CDR3 region: CASSSSLTSTGELFF. For the CDR3, the DNA is TGTGCCAGCAGCTCCTCCCTTACAAGCACCGGGGAGCTGTTTTTT.

J is TRBJ2-4 and V is TRBV12-3 or TRBV12-4; TRBD2 is a possible D gene (6 bases). The CDR3 consists of 15 residues. The germline V and J ends were trimmed by 2 bases and 0 bases, with 8 bases remaining between them. The CDR3 region has the DNA TGTGCCAGCAGTTTAAGGGGACTAGCCAAAAACATTCAGTACTTC. Translating gives CASSLRGLAKNIQYF.

This clonotype has a count of ten or more. CDR3 sequence: CASSPPRGRSEAFF. The CDR3 nucleotides are TGTGCCAGCAGCCCCCCCAGGGGCCGGTCTGAAGCTTTCTTT. The genes are TRBV12-3 or TRBV12-4 and TRBJ1-1; weak D call: TRBD1 (6 bases). The CDR3 covers 14 residues. V was pared by 6 bases and J by 6 bases, with 17 bases between.

This clonotype was picked up one time. The CDR3 loop is CASSFGGGAHEQYF. The CDR3 bases are TGTGCCAGCAGCTTTGGGGGGGGGGCCCACGAGCAGTACTTC. The chain recombines TRBV2 with TRBJ2-7, with a possible D match to TRBD2 (7 bases). The CDR3 length is 14 residues. Germline V gives CDR1 SNHLY, CDR2 FYNNEI. Trimming removed 6 bases from V and 5 bases from J, with 17 bases in between.

The CDR3 is CATSDFKDRANNEQFF. The CDR3 DNA reads TGTGCCACCAGTGATTTTAAGGACAGGGCCAACAATGAGCAGTTCTTC. V usage is TRBV24-1 and J usage is TRBJ2-1, with 8 bases identical to TRBD1. V dropped 1 base and J dropped 5; count of bases not matched to a gene: 6. The CDR3 contains 16 residues. Germline CDR1 is KGHDR and CDR2 is SFDVKD.

V and J are TRBV12-3 or TRBV12-4 and TRBJ2-5, with D maybe TRBD2 (5 bases). The CDR3 sequence is 16 residues long. Trimming took off 3 bases at V and 5 bases at J, with 19 bases between the two ends. Here the CDR3 reads CASSFATNGVIETQYF. CDR3 bases: TGTGCCAGCAGTTTCGCGACTAACGGGGTTATCGAGACCCAGTACTTC.

The rearrangement uses TRBV15 and TRBJ1-1; D remains unclear. The length of the CDR3 is 14 residues. The germline V gene has CDR1 LNHNV and CDR2 YYDKDF (reference sequence). The germline V and J ends were trimmed by 1 base and 1 base, with 7 bases remaining between them. The CDR3 protein is CATSRAPGNTEAFF. CDR3 in DNA: TGTGCCACCAGCAGAGCCCCAGGGAACACTGAAGCTTTCTTT.

This clonotype was seen a few times. This chain links TRBV7-9 with TRBJ2-7; unclear D gene. Deletions cut 7 bases from V and 3 bases from J, with 10 bases between. The CDR3 spans 12 residues. Germline loops: CDR1 SEHNR, CDR2 FQNEAQ (reference sequence). CDR3 amino acids: CASTSGLYEQYF. In nucleotides, the CDR3 is TGTGCCAGCACCTCGGGCCTCTACGAGCAGTACTTC.

Turning to this clonotype: A read error may produce the germline difference seen at one junction end. This chain connects TRBV6-6 to TRBJ2-5; no firm D call. Germline lookup yields CDR1 MNHNY and CDR2 SVGAGI (reference sequence). This CDR3 has 10 amino acids. DNA for the CDR3: TGTGCCAGCGGAACCCCAAGTCAGAACTTC. This sequence encodes CASGTPSQNF.